Listed here are 13 T cell receptor beta chains from one sample, sequenced in a study of blood T cells in healthy people across ages. Next came a second PCR, run for about 7 to 12 cycles, which used a sample-barcoded 5' primer along with a J-beta primer mix. TCRdb passed the 5' RACE reads through MiXCR, listing each CDR3 protein once. The sample has more than 800,000 distinct CDR3 sequences, 29% seen once. Specimen: blood. These receptors all stem from a woman older than 75 in good health.

This clonotype was observed a few times. This may be a read error: a much more frequent sequence differs by one nucleotide. V usage is TRBV28 and J usage is TRBJ2-1, with D maybe TRBD2 (6 bases). The J call may be mistaken, given a closer DNA end match to TRBJ2-7. This CDR3 comprises 14 residues. From germline, CDR1 is MDHEN and CDR2 SYDVKM. The CDR3 region has the DNA TGTGCCAGCAGTTTCGGGGGTTCAATTGATGAGCAGTACTTC. Its translation: CASSFGGSIDEQYF.

This clonotype came up many times. The V call is TRBV7-2, the J call TRBJ1-1; D is unclear. V was shortened by 5 bases and J by 1 base, with 14 bases between the two germline ends. The CDR3 totals 15 residues. The germline gives CDR1 SGHTA, CDR2 FQGNSA. The CDR3 DNA reads as TGTGCCAGCAGCCCCATGCTGGGATGGAACACTGAAGCTTTCTTT. Protein: CASSPMLGWNTEAFF.

This clonotype was found a few times. This chain connects TRBV2 to TRBJ2-5, with 9 bases aligning to TRBD1. V trimming: 4 bases; J trimming: 5 bases; junction bases outside the gene matches: 8. CDR1 is SNHLY, CDR2 FYNNEI, per germline. The length of the CDR3 is 15 residues. CDR3 region: CASSVDRGSGETQYF. DNA for the CDR3: TGTGCCAGCAGTGTCGACAGGGGGTCCGGGGAGACCCAGTACTTC.

This clonotype was counted ten times or more. The V call is TRBV11-2, the J call TRBJ2-7; 10 bases match TRBD1. The V gene's germline CDR1 is SGHAT and CDR2 FQNNGV. The CDR3 runs to 12 residues. After removal of 7 bases from V and 10 bases from J, the junction contained 7 bases not matched to a gene. The CDR3 DNA sequence: TGTGCCAGCAAACGGACAGGGGGGGGTCAGTACTTC. This codes for CASKRTGGGQYF.

A few counts support this clonotype. The rearrangement uses TRBV29-1 and TRBJ2-1, with TRBD2 identical over 13 bases. The CDR3 covers 13 residues. V shed 7 bases and J 7 bases; nucleotides not matched to a gene: 4. Per the germline V gene, CDR1 is SQVTM and CDR2 is ANQGSEA. CDR3 residues: CSATGLAGNEQFF. The DNA of the CDR3 is TGCAGCGCTACGGGACTAGCGGGAAATGAGCAGTTCTTC.

The rearrangement joins TRBV30 to TRBJ1-2; D uncertain. The CDR3 extends over 12 amino acids. V lost 0 bases to trimming and J lost 2 bases, with 4 bases between them. Looked up from germline, CDR1 is GTSNPN and CDR2 is SVGIG (reference sequence). The CDR3 is CAWSVNNYGYTF. The CDR3 DNA reads as TGTGCCTGGAGTGTGAACAACTATGGCTACACCTTC.

The table lists this clonotype with a few counts. The rearrangement links TRBV11-3 to TRBJ2-5, with 8 bases lining up with TRBD2. CDR3 length: 15 amino acids. Losses at the gene ends were 5 bases for V and 11 bases for J; bases not matched to a gene: 16. Germline CDR1 is SGHNT and CDR2 is YENEEA. This CDR3 is CASSPAGADYNEQYF. CDR3 coding DNA: TGTGCCAGCAGCCCAGCGGGGGCCGACTACAATGAGCAGTACTTC. Variable domain in full (rest from reference TRBV11-3 and TRBJ2-5): EAGVVQSPRYKIIEKKQPVAFWCNPISGHNTLYWYLQNLGQGPELLIRYENEEAVDDSQLPKDRFSAERLKGVDSTLKIQPAELGDSAVYLCASSPAGADYNEQYFGPGTRLLVL.

This clonotype was found a few times. The chain has TRBV6-2 or TRBV6-3 and TRBJ1-5; 8 bases are shared with TRBD1. This CDR3 has 14 amino acids. With 7 bases clipped from V and 1 base from J, the junction kept 3 bases outside the gene matches. Germline V gives CDR1 MNHEY, CDR2 SVGEGT. The CDR3 sequence: CASTDRGSNQPQHF. DNA of the CDR3: TGTGCCAGCACCGACAGGGGAAGCAATCAGCCCCAGCATTTT.

The table lists this clonotype with many counts. The gene calls are TRBV5-1 and TRBJ1-4; 8 positions agree with TRBD1. Germline CDR1 and CDR2: SGHRS and YFSETQ. There are 16 residues in the CDR3. V trimming: 4 bases; J trimming: 0 bases; junction bases outside the gene matches: 5. Here the CDR3 reads CASSPGQGTTNEKLFF. As DNA, the CDR3 is TGCGCCAGCAGCCCCGGACAGGGAACAACTAATGAAAAACTGTTTTTT.

In this sample, this clonotype turned up many times. The chain couples TRBV3-1 to TRBJ2-3, with D maybe TRBD1 (6 bases). The V end lost 2 bases, the J end lost 6 bases, and 15 bases lay between the germline ends. Germline CDR1 LGHDT, CDR2 YNNKEL (reference sequence). The CDR3 loop spans 15 amino acids. For the CDR3, the DNA is TGTGCCAGCAGCCAAATGGGAGCAACAGGGGATACGCAGTATTTT. Translation gives CASSQMGATGDTQYF.

This clonotype has only a few counts. The genes are TRBV7-9 and TRBJ1-3, with TRBD1 as a possible D gene (6 bases). The CDR3 is 14 residues long. Between the trimmed V and J ends, which lost 8 bases and 7 bases, there was a span of 18 bases. CDR1 is SEHNR, CDR2 FQNEAQ, per germline (reference sequence). The CDR3 reads CASHSGRQGNTIYF. The CDR3 coding sequence is TGTGCCAGCCACTCGGGACGGCAGGGGAACACCATATATTTT.

A word on this clonotype: An end of the junction does not agree with germline; a read error may underlie this. V usage is TRBV12-3 or TRBV12-4 and J usage is TRBJ2-3; 7 bases match TRBD1. The CDR3 runs to 13 residues. The CDR3 coding sequence is TGTGCCGGCAGCCGAACAGGGGCAGATACGCAGTATTTT. Protein sequence: CAGSRTGADTQYF.

This clonotype was seen a few times. The chain employs TRBV28 and TRBJ2-2; weak D call: TRBD2 (6 bases). The germline V and J ends were trimmed by 5 bases and 6 bases, with 19 bases remaining between them. This CDR3 has 16 amino acids. Germline V gives CDR1 MDHEN, CDR2 SYDVKM. The CDR3 DNA is TGTGCCAGCAGTCGATCCGGGACTCCAATCCCCGGGGAGCTGTTTTTT. Amino acids: CASSRSGTPIPGELFF.